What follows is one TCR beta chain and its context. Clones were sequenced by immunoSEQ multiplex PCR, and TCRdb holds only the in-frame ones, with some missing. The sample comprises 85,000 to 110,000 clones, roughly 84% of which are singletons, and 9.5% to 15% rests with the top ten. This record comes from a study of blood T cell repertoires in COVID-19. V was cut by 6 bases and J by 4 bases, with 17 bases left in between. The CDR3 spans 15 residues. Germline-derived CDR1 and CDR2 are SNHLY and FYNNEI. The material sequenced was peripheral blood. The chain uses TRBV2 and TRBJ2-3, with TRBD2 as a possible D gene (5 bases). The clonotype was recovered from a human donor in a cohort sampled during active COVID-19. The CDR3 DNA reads TGTGCCAGCAGGAAAACTAGTTTTGCCCCAGATACGCAGTATTTT. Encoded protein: CASRKTSFAPDTQYF.